The 32 T cell receptor beta chains in this list originate from one sample, sequenced in a study of OX40 agonist ivuxolimab in advanced cancers. TCRdb's copy holds only in-frame clones and misses some; the assay was immunoSEQ multiplex PCR. The sample lists about 15,000 clones; around 80% were seen once. Sequenced material: CD4+ or CD8+ T cells sorted from blood, taken in a trial of the OX40 agonist ivuxolimab. The receptors originated from an adult with an advanced solid tumor such as melanoma, head and neck, liver or kidney cancer.

This clone has just one count. The V call is TRBV9, the J call TRBJ2-2; no firm D call. The CDR3 consists of 13 residues. Germline V gene lookup returns CDR1 SGDLS and CDR2 YYNGEE. V was clipped by 6 bases and J by 0 bases, with 6 bases between them. The CDR3: CASNGANTGELFF. The DNA for the CDR3 is TGTGCCAGCAACGGCGCGAACACCGGGGAGCTGTTTTTT.

The J gene is TRBJ2-1, the V gene TRBV7-8; TRBD2 aligns across 8 bases. V shed 4 bases, J shed 4 bases, and the junction held 9 bases outside the gene matches. Germline-derived CDR1 and CDR2 are SGHVS and FQNEAQ. The CDR3 has 16 amino acids. The CDR3 nucleotides read TGTGCCAGCAGCTCCATAGCGGGGCCGAATTACAATGAGCAGTTCTTC. Its protein is CASSSIAGPNYNEQFF.

The chain has TRBV27 and TRBJ2-1; 12 nucleotides line up with TRBD2. The V and J ends lost 3 bases and 10 bases, in that order; junction bases with no gene match: 4. Germline CDR1 and CDR2: MNHEY and SMNVEV (reference sequence). The CDR3 length is 14 residues. CDR3 nucleotides: TGTGCCAGCAGTTTGACTAGCGGGAGTAACGAGCAGTTCTTC. Translation: CASSLTSGSNEQFF.

This clone was seen a single time. V gene TRBV25-1 combines with J gene TRBJ2-5; possibly TRBD1 or TRBD2 for D (5 bases each). CDR1 is MGHDK, CDR2 SYGVNS, per germline. The CDR3 spans 15 residues. V shed 5 bases and J shed 1 base, with 14 bases lying between them. This CDR3 reads CASSPSGRAQETQYF. The CDR3 DNA is TGTGCCAGCAGTCCCTCGGGACGGGCCCAAGAGACCCAGTACTTC.

This clone showed up just a few times. This chain joins TRBV5-1 and TRBJ1-1; 10 nucleotides agree with TRBD1. The germline V gene has CDR1 SGHRS and CDR2 YFSETQ. The CDR3 runs to 15 residues. Germline trimming cut 4 bases from V and 4 bases from J; bases unmatched to any gene: 7. CDR3 in DNA: TGCGCCAGCAGCGAGGGACAGGGGCAAGTCACTGAAGCTTTCTTT. This gives the protein CASSEGQGQVTEAFF.

In nucleotides, the CDR3 is TGTGCCAGCAGTGAAATCAGGGGTTACGGGGGCTACACCTTC. This sequence encodes CASSEIRGYGGYTF. The V gene is TRBV25-1, the J gene TRBJ1-2; possible D gene TRBD1, 6 bases. Per the germline V gene, CDR1 is MGHDK and CDR2 is SYGVNS. V lost 2 bases to trimming and J lost 8 bases, with 15 bases between them. This CDR3 is 14 amino acids long.

The sample holds a few counts of this clone. The genes are TRBV27 and TRBJ2-2; D not certain. This CDR3 region has 12 residues. V was trimmed by 3 bases and J by 8 bases, leaving 7 bases between them. Germline CDR1 is MNHEY and CDR2 is SMNVEV (reference sequence). CDR3 amino acids: CASSFLRGELFF. The CDR3 bases are TGTGCCAGCAGTTTTTTAAGGGGGGAGCTGTTTTTT.

This chain links TRBV6-1 with TRBJ2-1; D is undetermined. The CDR3 contains 10 residues. V shed 7 bases and J shed 6 bases, with 4 bases lying between them. CDR1 MNHNS and CDR2 SASEGT come from the germline V gene. In DNA form, the CDR3 reads TGTGCCAGCATCAGCAATGAGCAGTTCTTC. It yields the protein CASISNEQFF.

In its sample, this clone was seen a few times. This chain joins TRBV5-1 and TRBJ2-3, with 11 bases lining up with TRBD1. The V and J ends lost 5 bases and 5 bases, in that order; junction bases with no gene match: 7. In germline, CDR1 is SGHRS, CDR2 YFSETQ. The CDR3 is made up of 15 amino acids. CDR3 coding DNA: TGCGCCAGCAGGCCCGGGACAGGGGGGAAAGATACGCAGTATTTT. The encoded protein is CASRPGTGGKDTQYF.

The genes are TRBV9 and TRBJ2-5; tentative D call: TRBD2 (6 bases). Per the germline V gene, CDR1 is SGDLS and CDR2 is YYNGEE. Between the trimmed V and J ends, which lost 1 base and 4 bases, there was a span of 11 bases. There are 14 residues in the CDR3. CDR3 DNA: TGTGCCAGCAGCGTATCGGGAGCGCGAGAGACCCAGTACTTC. Its translation: CASSVSGARETQYF.

The rearrangement links TRBV19 to TRBJ2-3; D gene uncertain. Germline CDR1 reads LNHDA; CDR2 reads SQIVND (reference sequence). Deletions cut 3 bases from V and 9 bases from J, with 7 bases between. CDR3 size: 11 residues. Here the CDR3 DNA reads TGTGCCAGTAGTATTCTGGGGACGCAGTATTTT. Encoded protein: CASSILGTQYF.

The gene calls are TRBV18 and TRBJ2-7; TRBD1 aligns across 7 bases. The CDR3 is 14 amino acids. V gave up 4 bases and J gave up 7 bases; unmatched junction bases: 10. CDR1 is KGHSH and CDR2 is LQKENI in the germline V gene. The CDR3 loop reads CASSLGQAPTEQYF. The CDR3 coding sequence is TGTGCCAGCTCACTCGGACAGGCCCCTACTGAGCAGTACTTC.

This clone was recorded only once. The chain is built from TRBV7-3 and TRBJ2-6; D possibly corresponds to TRBD2 (6 bases). CDR1 and CDR2 (germline): SGHTA, FQGTGA. The CDR3 is made up of 16 amino acids. V was trimmed by 2 bases and J by 1 base, leaving 9 bases between them. The CDR3 sequence: CASSLYLASGANVLTF. In DNA form, the CDR3 reads TGTGCCAGCAGCTTATATCTAGCGTCTGGGGCCAACGTCCTGACTTTC.

The CDR3 sequence is CASLLGVEAFF. DNA of the CDR3: TGTGCCAGCTTATTGGGAGTTGAAGCTTTCTTT. This chain joins TRBV7-9 and TRBJ1-1; D gene unclear. The CDR3 is 11 amino acids. Germline V lookup: CDR1 SEHNR, CDR2 FQNEAQ (reference sequence). V was cut by 8 bases and J by 7 bases, with 11 bases left in between.

V and J are TRBV4-1 and TRBJ2-7; 8 positions agree with TRBD2. The CDR3 sequence is 15 residues long. V shed 4 bases, J shed 1 base, and the junction held 6 bases outside the gene matches. From germline, CDR1 is MGHRA and CDR2 YSYEKL. DNA of the CDR3: TGCGCCAGCAGCCCAGCGGGCGGGAGGTCCTACGAGCAGTACTTC. It specifies CASSPAGGRSYEQYF.

The rearrangement links TRBV9 to TRBJ2-2; D possibly corresponds to TRBD2 (5 bases). CDR3 length: 14 amino acids. Germline lookup yields CDR1 SGDLS and CDR2 YYNGEE. V lost 0 bases and J lost 7, with 10 bases in between. The CDR3 sequence: CASSVVGKGGELFF. The CDR3 DNA sequence: TGTGCCAGCAGCGTAGTCGGGAAGGGCGGGGAGCTGTTTTTT.

This clone showed up just once. The DNA for the CDR3 is TGCGCCAGCAGCTTGGTAGGGACAGGGGGGGACTACGAGCAGTACTTC. Translation gives CASSLVGTGGDYEQYF. The chain combines TRBV5-1 with TRBJ2-7; 11 positions match TRBD1. With 0 bases clipped from V and 3 bases from J, the junction kept 5 bases outside the gene matches. This CDR3 is 16 amino acids long. Germline CDR1 and CDR2: SGHRS and YFSETQ.

This chain connects TRBV7-3 to TRBJ2-1; a weak D match, TRBD1 (5 bases). This CDR3 is 15 amino acids long. The V gene lost 5 bases and the J gene lost 0 bases, with 11 bases spanning the gap. The germline V gene has CDR1 SGHTA and CDR2 FQGTGA. CDR3 amino acids: CASSVRGSSYNEQFF. The CDR3 region has the DNA TGTGCCAGCAGCGTAAGGGGAAGCTCCTACAATGAGCAGTTCTTC.

The chain couples TRBV7-2 to TRBJ2-7; D gene ambiguous. Between the trimmed V and J ends, which lost 1 base and 1 base, there was a span of 5 bases. Germline-derived CDR1 and CDR2 are SGHTA and FQGNSA. The CDR3 runs 13 residues. The CDR3 bases are TGTGCCAGCAGCTTAGTCGAGTCCTACGAGCAGTACTTC. It translates to CASSLVESYEQYF.

V is TRBV6-6 and J is TRBJ1-5; D not certain. Per germline, CDR1 MNHNY and CDR2 SVGAGI (reference sequence). The CDR3 has 14 residues. Deletions cut 2 bases from V and 7 bases from J, with 12 bases between. The CDR3 DNA follows: TGTGCCAGCAGTTACGGCTGGCCCAGGCAGCCCCAGCATTTT. Protein product: CASSYGWPRQPQHF.

V gene TRBV19 combines with J gene TRBJ1-4; TRBD1 aligns across 8 bases. Germline-derived CDR1 and CDR2 are LNHDA and SQIVND (reference sequence). This CDR3 region has 16 residues. J lost 4 bases, V lost 6 bases, and 10 bases had no gene match. The CDR3 nucleotides are TGTGCCAGTAGCACGGACAGGGCATTTAATAATGAAAAACTGTTTTTT. This sequence encodes CASSTDRAFNNEKLFF.

The chain combines TRBV2 with TRBJ2-2; 10 bases match TRBD1. The germline CDR1 and CDR2 sequences are SNHLY and FYNNEI. This CDR3 is built from 15 residues. The V and J ends lost 6 bases and 4 bases, in that order; junction bases with no gene match: 5. The CDR3 bases are TGTGCCAGCAGCCTCGGGACAGGGGCCACCGGGGAGCTGTTTTTT. Translation gives CASSLGTGATGELFF.

The J gene is TRBJ2-2, the V gene TRBV4-1, with a possible D match to TRBD1 (5 bases). V was pared by 1 base and J by 5 bases, with 17 bases between. The CDR3 runs 17 residues. Germline-derived CDR1 and CDR2 are MGHRA and YSYEKL. The CDR3, as DNA: TGCGCCAGCAGCCAAGGCAGGGCCCGTTCTGGGACCGGGGAGCTGTTTTTT. This sequence encodes CASSQGRARSGTGELFF.

The chain couples TRBV19 to TRBJ1-5; 8 bases line up with TRBD1. Losses at the gene ends were 1 base for V and 5 bases for J; bases not matched to a gene: 7. The CDR3 extends over 16 amino acids. Looked up from germline, CDR1 is LNHDA and CDR2 is SQIVND (reference sequence). The CDR3: CASSIGVWTGYQPQHF. DNA of the CDR3: TGTGCCAGTAGTATAGGGGTTTGGACAGGGTATCAGCCCCAGCATTTT.

The chain couples TRBV2 to TRBJ2-7, with D possibly being TRBD2 (6 bases). In germline, CDR1 is SNHLY, CDR2 FYNNEI. The CDR3 has 14 amino acids. Trimming took 3 bases from V and 4 from J, leaving 13 bases between them. CDR3 sequence reads: CASSESGSGYEQYF. The CDR3 DNA reads TGTGCCAGCAGTGAGTCCGGGAGCGGGTACGAGCAGTACTTC.

This rearrangement joins TRBV5-4 to TRBJ2-4; D possibly corresponds to TRBD2 (5 bases). CDR1 SGHNT and CDR2 YYREEE come from the germline V gene (reference sequence). V lost 9 bases and J lost 3, with 16 bases in between. The CDR3 totals 14 residues. CDR3: CATTSHGSKNIQYF. CDR3 in DNA: TGTGCCACCACAAGTCATGGGAGCAAAAACATTCAGTACTTC.

The chain is built from TRBV19 and TRBJ1-2; 7 bases are a match to TRBD1. Trimming removed 3 bases from V and 8 bases from J; junction bases left unmatched: 18. The CDR3 consists of 17 residues. Germline-derived CDR1 and CDR2 are LNHDA and SQIVND (reference sequence). DNA for the CDR3: TGTGCCAGTAGTATTCGGAACAGGGGAAGGGAGAGAGGAGGCTACACCTTC. Translated, it gives CASSIRNRGRERGGYTF.

The chain is built from TRBV9 and TRBJ1-3; D ambiguous. CDR1 and CDR2 (germline): SGDLS, YYNGEE. Trimming left V 3 bases short and J 0 bases short, with 13 bases between. There are 16 residues in the CDR3. This chain's CDR3 is CASSGGGSASGNTIYF. The CDR3 bases are TGTGCCAGCAGCGGTGGAGGGAGTGCCTCTGGAAACACCATATATTTT.

This chain links TRBV15 with TRBJ2-1; D ambiguous. The CDR3 runs 14 residues. The germline V gene has CDR1 LNHNV and CDR2 YYDKDF (reference sequence). V lost 1 base, J lost 1 base, and 5 bases lay in between. This chain's CDR3 is CATSRAESYNEQFF. For the CDR3, the DNA is TGTGCCACCAGCAGAGCGGAATCCTACAATGAGCAGTTCTTC.

This CDR3 reads CASSGTGDYGYTF. CDR3 coding DNA: TGTGCCAGCAGCGGGACAGGGGACTATGGCTACACCTTC. V gene TRBV6-1 combines with J gene TRBJ1-2; TRBD1 agrees at 10 bases. Unmatched junction bases numbered 1, after V lost 6 bases and J lost 3 bases. The CDR3 covers 13 residues. Germline CDR1 MNHNS, CDR2 SASEGT.

In the case of this clone: Other DNA sequences in the same sample also yield this CDR3. The rearrangement uses TRBV9 and TRBJ2-5, with a tentative D call TRBD1 (5 bases). V was pared by 1 base and J by 5 bases, with 9 bases between. The length of the CDR3 is 13 residues. Germline V CDR1 and CDR2: SGDLS, YYNGEE. This chain's CDR3 is CASSVMGLETQYF. DNA of the CDR3: TGTGCCAGCAGCGTAATGGGGCTGGAGACCCAGTACTTC.

V gene TRBV5-1 combines with J gene TRBJ2-5, with TRBD2 matching over 8 bases. The germline V gene encodes CDR1 SGHRS and CDR2 YFSETQ. The CDR3 totals 16 residues. The J segment lost 4 bases and the V segment lost 0 bases, leaving 8 bases of the junction unmatched. The DNA of the CDR3 is TGCGCCAGCAGCTTGGAGGGCGGGGGGCGCACAGAGACCCAGTACTTC. Amino acid sequence: CASSLEGGGRTETQYF.